This T cell receptor beta chain was retrieved from a study of T cell changes during pregnancy in multiple sclerosis. Clones were sequenced by immunoSEQ multiplex PCR, and TCRdb holds only the in-frame ones, with some missing. The profile covers fewer than 60,000 clones, with roughly 90% appearing a single time and roughly 1.4% taken by the ten largest. Sequencing was performed on peripheral blood, taken in the second trimester of pregnancy. The clonotype comes from a female donor with multiple sclerosis, enrolled in a pregnancy study.

For the CDR3, the DNA is TGTGCCACCAGCCTAAACCCCCACACAGATACGCAGTATTTT. The encoded protein is CATSLNPHTDTQYF. The chain links TRBV15 to TRBJ2-3; no clear D. Trimming removed 5 bases at V and 2 bases at J, with 11 bases between. The CDR3 loop spans 14 amino acids. Germline V CDR1 and CDR2: LNHNV, YYDKDF (reference sequence). The full variable domain, with the rest looked up from reference TRBV15 and TRBJ2-3, is DAMVIQNPRYQVTQFGKPVTLSCSQTLNHNVMYWYQQKSSQAPKLLFHYYDKDFNNEADTPDNFQSRRPNTSFCFLDIRSPGLGDTAMYLCATSLNPHTDTQYFGPGTRLTVL.